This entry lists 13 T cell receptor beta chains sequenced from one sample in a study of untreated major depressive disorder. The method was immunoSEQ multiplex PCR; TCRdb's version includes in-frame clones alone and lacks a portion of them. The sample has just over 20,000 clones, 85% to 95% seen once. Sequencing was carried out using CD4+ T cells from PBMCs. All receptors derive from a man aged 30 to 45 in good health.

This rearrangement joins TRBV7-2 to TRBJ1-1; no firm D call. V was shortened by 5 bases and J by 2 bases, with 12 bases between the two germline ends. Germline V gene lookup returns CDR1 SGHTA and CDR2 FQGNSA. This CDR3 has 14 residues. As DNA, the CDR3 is TGTGCCAGCAGCAATAGCGGGTCAAACACTGAAGCTTTCTTT. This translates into CASSNSGSNTEAFF.

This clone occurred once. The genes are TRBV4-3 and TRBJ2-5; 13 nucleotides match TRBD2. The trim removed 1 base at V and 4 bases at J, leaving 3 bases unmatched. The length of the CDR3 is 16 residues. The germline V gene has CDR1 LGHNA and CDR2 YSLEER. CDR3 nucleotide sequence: TGCGCCAGCAGCCAAGGTGGACTAGCGGGAGTAGAGACCCAGTACTTC. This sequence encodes CASSQGGLAGVETQYF.

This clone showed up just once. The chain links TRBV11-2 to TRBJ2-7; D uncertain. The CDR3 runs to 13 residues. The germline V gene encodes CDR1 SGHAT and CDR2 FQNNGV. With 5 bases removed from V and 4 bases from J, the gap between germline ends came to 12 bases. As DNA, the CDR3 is TGTGCCAGCAGCCCGAATAGAGATTACGAGCAGTACTTC. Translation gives CASSPNRDYEQYF.

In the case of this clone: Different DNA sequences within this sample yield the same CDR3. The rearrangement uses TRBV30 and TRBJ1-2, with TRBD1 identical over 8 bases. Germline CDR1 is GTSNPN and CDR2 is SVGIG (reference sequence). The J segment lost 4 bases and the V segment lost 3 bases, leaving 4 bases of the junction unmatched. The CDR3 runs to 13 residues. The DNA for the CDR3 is TGTGCCTGGAGCCGGGACAGGCCCTATGGCTACACCTTC. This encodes CAWSRDRPYGYTF.

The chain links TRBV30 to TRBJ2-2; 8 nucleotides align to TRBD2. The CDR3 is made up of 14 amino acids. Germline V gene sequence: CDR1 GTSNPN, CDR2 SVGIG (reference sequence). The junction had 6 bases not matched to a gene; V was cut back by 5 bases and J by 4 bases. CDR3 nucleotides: TGTGCCTGGGAACTAGCGGAGTTCACCGGGGAGCTGTTTTTT. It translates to CAWELAEFTGELFF.

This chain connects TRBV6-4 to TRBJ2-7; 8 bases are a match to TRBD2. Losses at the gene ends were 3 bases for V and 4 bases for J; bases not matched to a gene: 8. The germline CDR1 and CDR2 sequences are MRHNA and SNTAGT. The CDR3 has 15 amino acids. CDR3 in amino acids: CASSEESGSVYEQYF. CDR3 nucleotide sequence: TGTGCCAGCAGTGAAGAGAGCGGGAGCGTATACGAGCAGTACTTC.

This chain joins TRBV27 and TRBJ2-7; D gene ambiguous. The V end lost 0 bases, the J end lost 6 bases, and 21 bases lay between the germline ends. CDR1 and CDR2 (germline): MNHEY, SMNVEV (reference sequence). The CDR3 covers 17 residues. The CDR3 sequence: CASSLSATLSRPGEQYF. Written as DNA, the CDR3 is TGTGCCAGCAGTTTATCGGCTACTCTATCCAGGCCTGGCGAGCAGTACTTC.

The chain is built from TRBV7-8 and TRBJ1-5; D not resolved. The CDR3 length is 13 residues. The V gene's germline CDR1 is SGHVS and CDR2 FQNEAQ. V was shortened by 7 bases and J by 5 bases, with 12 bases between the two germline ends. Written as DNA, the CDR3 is TGTGCCAGCACCCCAGGCCGGGATCAGCCCCAGCATTTT. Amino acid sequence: CASTPGRDQPQHF.

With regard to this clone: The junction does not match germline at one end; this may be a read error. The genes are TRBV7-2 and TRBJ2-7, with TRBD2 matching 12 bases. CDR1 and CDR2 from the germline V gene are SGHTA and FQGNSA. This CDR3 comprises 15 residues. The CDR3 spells CASSSASGRVYGQYF. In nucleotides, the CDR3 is TGTGCCAGCAGCTCCGCTAGCGGGAGGGTCTACGGGCAGTACTTC.

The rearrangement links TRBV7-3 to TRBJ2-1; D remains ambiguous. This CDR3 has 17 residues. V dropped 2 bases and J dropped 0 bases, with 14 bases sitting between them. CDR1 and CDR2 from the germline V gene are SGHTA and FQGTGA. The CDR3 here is CASSLELGRSSYNEQFF. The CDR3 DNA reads TGTGCCAGCAGCTTAGAATTGGGCAGAAGCTCCTACAATGAGCAGTTCTTC.

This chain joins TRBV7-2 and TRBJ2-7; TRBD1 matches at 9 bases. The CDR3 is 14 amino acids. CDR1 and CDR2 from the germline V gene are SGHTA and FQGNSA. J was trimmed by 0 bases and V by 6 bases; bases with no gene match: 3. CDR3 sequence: CASRGQGNSYEQYF. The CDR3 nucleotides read TGTGCCAGCAGAGGACAGGGGAACTCCTACGAGCAGTACTTC.

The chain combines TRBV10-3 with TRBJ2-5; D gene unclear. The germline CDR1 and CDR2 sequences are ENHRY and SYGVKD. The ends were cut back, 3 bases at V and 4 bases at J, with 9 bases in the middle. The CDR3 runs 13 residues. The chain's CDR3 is CAISDVLGETQYF. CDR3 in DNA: TGTGCCATCAGTGACGTCCTGGGAGAGACCCAGTACTTC.

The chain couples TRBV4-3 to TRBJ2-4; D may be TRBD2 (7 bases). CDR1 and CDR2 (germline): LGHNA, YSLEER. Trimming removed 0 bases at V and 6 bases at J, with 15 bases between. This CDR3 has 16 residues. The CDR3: CASSQDGGGARNIQYF. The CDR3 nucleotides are TGCGCCAGCAGCCAAGATGGGGGGGGCGCGAGAAACATTCAGTACTTC.